Below, 21 T cell receptor beta chains from the same sample are listed, as sequenced in a study of cytomegalovirus exposure and HLA in healthy donors. It was with 60 Vbeta and 13 Jbeta primers that the PCR ran. Libraries were prepared by immunoSEQ multiplex PCR; TCRdb keeps only in-frame clonotypes and omits some of them. The table has about 130,000 clones, around 80% seen once. Source material: PBMCs. These receptors all come from a man aged 25-45 years in good health and CMV-seronegative.

The rearrangement uses TRBV6-5 and TRBJ1-1; D possibly corresponds to TRBD1 (5 bases). Germline V CDR1 and CDR2: MNHEY, SVGAGI. V gave up 2 bases and J gave up 1 base, with 5 bases separating them. The CDR3 runs to 13 residues. The CDR3 DNA sequence: TGTGCCAGCAGTTACACAGGGAACACTGAAGCTTTCTTT. It is translated as CASSYTGNTEAFF.

The V call is TRBV19, the J call TRBJ2-1; tentative D call: TRBD2 (6 bases). V lost 5 bases to trimming and J lost 0 bases, with 11 bases between them. Per the germline V gene, CDR1 is LNHDA and CDR2 is SQIVND (reference sequence). This CDR3 comprises 15 residues. The CDR3 DNA sequence: TGTGCCAGTAGTGCGGGGACGAGCTCCTACAATGAGCAGTTCTTC. Protein: CASSAGTSSYNEQFF. The whole variable domain, filled in from reference TRBV19 and TRBJ2-1, reads DGGITQSPKYLFRKEGQNVTLSCEQNLNHDAMYWYRQDPGQGLRLIYYSQIVNDFQKGDIAEGYSVSREKKESFPLTVTSAQKNPTAFYLCASSAGTSSYNEQFFGPGTRLTVL.

CDR3 in amino acids: CASSYYRGHEKLFF. Here the CDR3 DNA reads TGTGCCAGCAGTTATTACAGGGGTCATGAAAAACTGTTTTTT. The rearrangement joins TRBV6-5 to TRBJ1-4; TRBD1 matches at 7 bases. Germline CDR1 and CDR2: MNHEY and SVGAGI. CDR3 length equals 14 residues. The junction had 4 bases not matched to a gene; V was cut back by 3 bases and J by 6 bases.

The chain uses TRBV5-1 and TRBJ2-1; TRBD1 matches at 10 bases. J gave up 7 bases and V 3 bases, and 7 bases lay outside the gene matches. Germline V gene sequence: CDR1 SGHRS, CDR2 YFSETQ. CDR3 length: 15 amino acids. The CDR3, as DNA: TGCGCCAGCAGCTCCGGACAGGGGGTTCTAAATGAGCAGTTCTTC. Its protein is CASSSGQGVLNEQFF.

The CDR3 sequence: CASSYDSSGGSSYEQYF. CDR3 bases: TGTGCCAGCAGCTACGACTCTAGCGGGGGGAGCTCCTACGAGCAGTACTTC. The V call is TRBV7-9, the J call TRBJ2-7; 11 nucleotides align to TRBD2. The CDR3 is 17 residues long. After removal of 4 bases from V and 0 bases from J, the junction contained 8 bases not matched to a gene. From germline, CDR1 is SEHNR and CDR2 FQNEAQ (reference sequence).

CDR3 loop: CASSSAGRDSYEQYF. The CDR3, as DNA: TGTGCCAGCAGCTCCGCGGGACGGGACTCCTACGAGCAGTACTTC. V usage is TRBV6-5 and J usage is TRBJ2-7; a weak D match, TRBD2 (6 bases). V was trimmed by 6 bases and J by 0 bases, leaving 15 bases between them. This CDR3 spans 15 amino acids. Germline loops: CDR1 MNHEY, CDR2 SVGAGI.

This rearrangement joins TRBV7-6 to TRBJ2-2; 7 nucleotides line up with TRBD1. The germline gives CDR1 SGHVS, CDR2 FNYEAQ. The CDR3 spans 16 residues. The trim removed 4 bases at V and 4 bases at J, leaving 9 bases unmatched. CDR3 nucleotide sequence: TGTGCCAGCAGCTCCCCAGAGGGGGCAGGCACCGGGGAGCTGTTTTTT. Encoded protein: CASSSPEGAGTGELFF. Filled out from reference TRBV7-6 and TRBJ2-2, the complete variable domain reads GAGVSQSPRYKVTKRGQDVALRCDPISGHVSLYWYRQALGQGPEFLTYFNYEAQQDKSGLPNDRFSAERPEGSISTLTIQRTEQRDSAMYRCASSSPEGAGTGELFFGEGSRLTVL.

J is TRBJ2-7 and V is TRBV5-1; 8 nucleotides line up with TRBD1. Looked up from germline, CDR1 is SGHRS and CDR2 is YFSETQ. Trimming took 4 bases from V and 2 from J; bases not matched to a gene: 2. This CDR3 region has 13 residues. The CDR3 here is CASSRGQAYEQYF. CDR3 nucleotides: TGCGCCAGCAGCCGGGGACAGGCCTACGAGCAGTACTTC.

The count of this clone is one. The J gene is TRBJ2-1, the V gene TRBV6-5, with TRBD2 matching 15 bases. The CDR3 has 15 amino acids. Unmatched junction bases numbered 5, after V lost 6 bases and J lost 8 bases. Germline V lookup: CDR1 MNHEY, CDR2 SVGAGI. The chain's CDR3 is CASRGLAGGGDEQFF. The CDR3 DNA follows: TGTGCCAGCAGGGGACTAGCGGGAGGCGGGGATGAGCAGTTCTTC.

This chain uses TRBV5-1 with TRBJ1-2; weak D call: TRBD1 (6 bases). The CDR3 sequence is 15 residues long. The V gene's germline CDR1 is SGHRS and CDR2 YFSETQ. Between the trimmed V and J ends, which lost 0 bases and 7 bases, there was a span of 16 bases. In DNA form, the CDR3 reads TGCGCCAGCAGCTTGGAACCAACAGGGTCGGCTGGCTACACCTTC. As protein: CASSLEPTGSAGYTF.

The chain carries TRBV18 and TRBJ2-5, with 9 bases that match TRBD2. This CDR3 spans 15 amino acids. V trimming: 2 bases; J trimming: 3 bases; junction bases outside the gene matches: 4. Germline V gene sequence: CDR1 KGHSH, CDR2 LQKENI. The CDR3 region has the DNA TGTGCCAGCTCACCAACAGTAGCGGGGGAAGAGACCCAGTACTTC. This gives the protein CASSPTVAGEETQYF.

V is TRBV28 and J is TRBJ1-3, with D possibly being TRBD1 (6 bases). This CDR3 is built from 13 residues. The V and J ends lost 8 bases and 8 bases respectively, with 16 bases between them. The germline V gene encodes CDR1 MDHEN and CDR2 SYDVKM. CDR3 sequence: CASGMVGGDTIYF. Written as DNA, the CDR3 is TGTGCCAGCGGGATGGTAGGGGGGGACACCATATATTTT.

The gene calls are TRBV4-3 and TRBJ2-1, with TRBD2 identical over 9 bases. Germline V gene sequence: CDR1 LGHNA, CDR2 YSLEER. This CDR3 comprises 19 residues. Trimming removed 0 bases from V and 3 bases from J; junction bases left unmatched: 12. The CDR3 spells CASSQDSVIAGAVYNEQFF. In DNA form, the CDR3 reads TGCGCCAGCAGCCAAGATTCGGTGATAGCGGGAGCCGTCTACAATGAGCAGTTCTTC.

This clone was seen a handful of times. This chain joins TRBV29-1 and TRBJ2-3; no definite D call. CDR1 is SQVTM and CDR2 is ANQGSEA in the germline V gene. There are 12 residues in the CDR3. Between the trimmed V and J ends, which lost 4 bases and 2 bases, there was a span of 7 bases. The CDR3 DNA reads TGCAGCGTTGGTCCAGTCACAGATACGCAGTATTTT. Translating it yields CSVGPVTDTQYF.

The rearrangement joins TRBV4-1 to TRBJ2-1; a weak D match, TRBD1 (5 bases). Germline V gene data show CDR1 as MGHRA and CDR2 as YSYEKL. The CDR3 length is 13 residues. The V gene lost 4 bases and the J gene lost 4 bases, with 8 bases spanning the gap. The CDR3 here is CASSLDRYNEQFF. The CDR3 region has the DNA TGCGCCAGCAGCCTAGACAGATACAATGAGCAGTTCTTC.

The rearrangement links TRBV7-2 to TRBJ2-6; tentative D call: TRBD2 (5 bases). V gave up 5 bases and J gave up 0 bases, with 11 bases separating them. Germline lookup yields CDR1 SGHTA and CDR2 FQGNSA. The CDR3 loop spans 16 amino acids. CDR3 region: CASSPGLSSGANVLTF. The CDR3 DNA sequence: TGTGCCAGCAGCCCCGGACTCAGCTCTGGGGCCAACGTCCTGACTTTC.

This chain uses TRBV7-2 with TRBJ1-2, with 10 positions matching TRBD1. Per germline, CDR1 SGHTA and CDR2 FQGNSA. This CDR3 spans 15 amino acids. V lost 0 bases, J lost 4 bases, and 2 bases stayed unmatched. The CDR3 reads CASSLADRGFYGYTF. The CDR3 DNA follows: TGTGCCAGCAGCTTAGCGGACAGGGGGTTCTATGGCTACACCTTC. Looking up the rest from reference TRBV7-2 and TRBJ1-2 gives the full variable domain: GAGVSQSPSNKVTEKGKDVELRCDPISGHTALYWYRQSLGQGLEFLIYFQGNSAPDKSGLPSDRFSAERTGGSVSTLTIQRTQQEDSAVYLCASSLADRGFYGYTFGSGTRLTVV.

The gene calls are TRBV7-2 and TRBJ2-3; D is unclear. The CDR3 contains 14 residues. Deletions cut 1 base from V and 2 bases from J, with 7 bases between. From germline, CDR1 is SGHTA and CDR2 FQGNSA. CDR3 in amino acids: CASSLVVYTDTQYF. The CDR3 DNA sequence: TGTGCCAGCAGCTTAGTTGTCTACACAGATACGCAGTATTTT.

V and J are TRBV28 and TRBJ2-7, with 12 bases aligning to TRBD2. V shed 4 bases and J 3 bases; nucleotides not matched to a gene: 4. The CDR3 has 15 residues. The germline gives CDR1 MDHEN, CDR2 SYDVKM. The chain's CDR3 is CASSWRTSGVYEQYF. The DNA for the CDR3 is TGTGCCAGCAGTTGGAGGACTAGCGGGGTCTACGAGCAGTACTTC.

In this sample, this clone turned up a few times. The J gene is TRBJ1-2, the V gene TRBV7-2; 9 bases agree with TRBD1. Unmatched junction bases numbered 11, after V lost 4 bases and J lost 8 bases. CDR1 SGHTA and CDR2 FQGNSA come from the germline V gene. This CDR3 has 15 residues. The CDR3, as DNA: TGTGCCAGCAGCTCCACCAGGACAGGGGCGGGGGGCTACACCTTC. Translation gives CASSSTRTGAGGYTF.

This chain joins TRBV6-5 and TRBJ1-2; tentatively, D is TRBD1 (5 bases). The germline V gene encodes CDR1 MNHEY and CDR2 SVGAGI. V was clipped by 6 bases and J by 6 bases, with 11 bases between them. The CDR3 extends over 12 amino acids. CDR3 sequence (DNA): TGTGCCAGCAGCCAACAGGACAATGGCTACACCTTC. Protein product: CASSQQDNGYTF.